These 2 T cell receptor beta chains originate from one sample sequenced in a study of T cell responses to AZD1222 COVID-19 vaccine. Clones were read by immunoSEQ multiplex PCR, and TCRdb kept only the in-frame ones, dropping some. The profile shows roughly 100,000 clones, just over 85% of them singletons. This specimen was peripheral blood, taken on day 0 of AZD1222 vaccination. The receptor source for this set is an adult in good health.

The J gene is TRBJ2-5, the V gene TRBV10-3; TRBD2 aligns across 8 bases. The V gene's germline CDR1 is ENHRY and CDR2 SYGVKD. The V and J ends lost 3 bases and 4 bases, in that order; junction bases with no gene match: 13. The CDR3 totals 17 residues. This chain's CDR3 is CAISDRVSGTSGETQYF. The CDR3 nucleotides read TGTGCCATCAGTGATCGGGTTAGCGGGACGAGTGGAGAGACCCAGTACTTC.

CDR3 sequence: CASSEAGWDIDRYGYTF. The CDR3 DNA reads TGTGCCAGCAGTGAAGCGGGATGGGACATCGATCGGTATGGCTACACCTTC. The chain carries TRBV6-1 and TRBJ1-2; a weak D match, TRBD1 (6 bases). This CDR3 has 17 residues. The germline V and J ends were trimmed by 0 bases and 5 bases, with 19 bases remaining between them. The germline V gene encodes CDR1 MNHNS and CDR2 SASEGT.